This entry features one T cell receptor (beta chain) sequence. In the authors' methods: It was from reference gene primer amplification that nucleated cell counts were estimated. TCRdb keeps only in-frame clones here, not all; method: immunoSEQ multiplex PCR. V and J calls and clone size follow that table, whereas D and trimming were derived from the DNA. The repertoire consists of around 72,000 clones, with roughly 80% occurring once and the leading ten covering 20% to 25%. CDR3 length: 12 amino acids. Trimming removed 6 bases from V and 6 bases from J, with 9 bases in between. Germline CDR1 and CDR2: WSHSY and SAAADI. The data belong to a study of blood T cell repertoires in COVID-19. As for the study in general: Spain, Italy and the United States supplied samples that represented acute and convalescent COVID-19. T cells, B-cell-depleted T cells, or PBMCs provided the cDNA or gDNA that served as material.

The sequencing sample was made of peripheral blood. The sequence was obtained from an older woman with acute or convalescent COVID-19. The V gene is TRBV10-2, the J gene TRBJ1-5, with D possibly being TRBD1 (6 bases). In DNA, the CDR3 is TGCGCCAGCAGGGACAGCGCTCAGCCCCAGCATTTT. Encoded protein: CASRDSAQPQHF.